The 5 T cell receptor beta chains below were found in one sample sequenced in a study of human T cells and chemical hapten exposure. TCRdb used MiXCR to reprocess the RACE reads, holding one entry per CDR3 protein. Of approximately 180,000 distinct CDR3 sequences listed, more than 25% are singletons. Specified time point: pre-sensitization, week 0. Treatment denoted: therapeutic diphenylcyclopropenone sensitization with weekly scalp DPC. Material: whole blood, obtained in connection with sensitization to the hapten diphenylcyclopropenone (DPC). The receptor set was obtained from a woman between 25 and 40 years old with alopecia areata. Some clones in this sample may be carry-over from other donors' samples.

The chain recombines TRBV6-1 with TRBJ2-3; possible D gene TRBD1, 6 bases. Trimming stripped 7 bases from V and 4 bases from J, with 21 bases between. The CDR3 consists of 16 residues. From germline, CDR1 is MNHNS and CDR2 SASEGT. CDR3 DNA sequence: TGTGCCAGCACTTCATCCTCCGGGACACCGTCAGATACGCAGTATTTT. It codes for CASTSSSGTPSDTQYF.

The chain combines TRBV6-2 or TRBV6-3 with TRBJ2-6; tentative D call: TRBD2 (6 bases). CDR1 is MNHEY and CDR2 is SVGEGT in the germline V gene. Trimming removed 2 bases at V and 2 bases at J, with 7 bases between. The CDR3 length is 15 residues. The DNA for the CDR3 is TGTGCCAGCAGTTACGGGGGGACTGGGGCCAACGTCCTGACTTTC. Residues: CASSYGGTGANVLTF.

The rearrangement joins TRBV27 to TRBJ1-2; the D is unclear. CDR3 length equals 13 residues. Germline CDR1 is MNHEY and CDR2 is SMNVEV (reference sequence). V dropped 3 bases and J dropped 4 bases, with 9 bases sitting between them. The CDR3 spells CASSFRAFYGYTF. For the CDR3, the DNA is TGTGCCAGCAGTTTTAGGGCCTTCTATGGCTACACCTTC.

The chain employs TRBV5-1 and TRBJ2-1; D is unclear. The CDR3 spans 14 residues. Germline loops: CDR1 SGHRS, CDR2 YFSETQ. Trimming took 2 bases from V and 4 from J, leaving 10 bases between them. The DNA for the CDR3 is TGCGCCAGCAGCTTCACGGTCGCTTACAATGAGCAGTTCTTC. This sequence encodes CASSFTVAYNEQFF. Filled out from reference TRBV5-1 and TRBJ2-1, the complete variable domain reads KAGVTQTPRYLIKTRGQQVTLSCSPISGHRSVSWYQQTPGQGLQFLFEYFSETQRNKGNFPGRFSGRQFSNSRSEMNVSTLELGDSALYLCASSFTVAYNEQFFGPGTRLTVL.

This clonotype showed up many times. The CDR3 reads CAISSAGGNSPLHF. The CDR3, as DNA: TGTGCCATCAGTAGCGCAGGGGGGAATTCACCCCTCCACTTT. The rearrangement joins TRBV10-3 to TRBJ1-6, with 7 bases that match TRBD1. The CDR3 covers 14 residues. V lost 5 bases and J lost 7; bases outside the gene matches: 5. Germline CDR1 is ENHRY and CDR2 is SYGVKD.